The 2 T cell receptor beta chains given below trace back to one sample, sequenced in a study of long-term antiretroviral therapy in people with HIV. The libraries were made with immunoSEQ v3.0 at survey level. Sequencing used immunoSEQ multiplex PCR; TCRdb keeps in-frame clones, though not all of them. The sample shows about 28,000 clones, 80% to 85% of them seen only once. The material was unsorted PBMCs, obtained 0.4 years after starting antiretroviral therapy. The receptors were sampled from a man aged 18 to 29 with HIV.

This clone was picked up one time. This chain connects TRBV19 to TRBJ2-7; no reliable D call. In germline, CDR1 is LNHDA, CDR2 SQIVND (reference sequence). The CDR3 has 9 residues. V was shortened by 9 bases and J by 6 bases, with 6 bases between the two germline ends. The CDR3 bases are TGTGCCAGCCCGGGCGAGCAGTACTTC. Translating it yields CASPGEQYF.

The chain employs TRBV7-2 and TRBJ2-5, with 8 bases matching TRBD1. With 1 base clipped from V and 5 bases from J, the junction kept 9 bases outside the gene matches. Germline V gives CDR1 SGHTA, CDR2 FQGNSA. This CDR3 has 16 residues. In DNA form, the CDR3 reads TGTGCCAGCAGCTTAGGACAGGGGATTAGAGGGGAGACCCAGTACTTC. Translated, it gives CASSLGQGIRGETQYF.